The next 10 T cell receptor beta chains were all read from a single sample in a study of T-cell memory formation after mild COVID-19. From the 5' RACE reads, TCRdb called clonotypes with MiXCR, one entry per CDR3 protein. The sample contains roughly 300,000 distinct CDR3 sequences, around 8% of which appear only once. Sequenced material: PBMCs or a T cell subset sorted from them (not recorded which). The receptors derive from a man aged 18 to 30 who had mild COVID-19 (a few samples of this study predate the infection). Cell type and time point are not known.

The V and J genes are TRBV7-3 and TRBJ2-5; D is ambiguous. The CDR3 sequence is 13 residues long. Trimming pared 1 base from V and 5 bases from J, leaving 8 bases between. Germline CDR1 reads SGHTA; CDR2 reads FQGTGA. The CDR3 here is CASSLRTRETQYF. DNA for the CDR3: TGTGCCAGCAGCTTAAGGACCAGGGAGACCCAGTACTTC.

V usage is TRBV7-9 and J usage is TRBJ2-5, with D perhaps TRBD1 or TRBD2 (6 bases each). Trimming removed 8 bases at V and 2 bases at J, with 21 bases between. The CDR3 is made up of 16 amino acids. Germline-derived CDR1 and CDR2 are SEHNR and FQNEAQ (reference sequence). For the CDR3, the DNA is TGTGCCAGCTCTCCTCGAGGGGGGACACTTCAAGAGACCCAGTACTTC. This sequence encodes CASSPRGGTLQETQYF.

The chain has TRBV5-4 and TRBJ1-2; no firm D call. Trimming took off 4 bases at V and 4 bases at J, with 11 bases between the two ends. Germline V gene lookup returns CDR1 SGHNT and CDR2 YYREEE (reference sequence). This CDR3 is built from 13 residues. The CDR3 here is CASSLTQTYGYTF. The CDR3 DNA reads TGTGCCAGCAGCCTAACACAGACCTATGGCTACACCTTC.

This clonotype was counted only a few times. The rearrangement uses TRBV10-1 and TRBJ2-3; D is unresolved. Trimming removed 3 bases from V and 2 bases from J, with 6 bases in between. The CDR3 totals 13 residues. Germline V gene data show CDR1 as WNHNN and CDR2 as SYGVQD (reference sequence). The CDR3 DNA reads TGCGCCAGCAGTGACGCGACCACAGATACGCAGTATTTT. This encodes CASSDATTDTQYF.

This clonotype was picked up many times. The rearrangement joins TRBV5-1 to TRBJ1-2, with 7 nucleotides matching TRBD1. The trim removed 0 bases at V and 7 bases at J, leaving 6 bases unmatched. Germline V gives CDR1 SGHRS, CDR2 YFSETQ. This CDR3 spans 14 amino acids. CDR3 sequence (DNA): TGCGCCAGCAGCTTGGGGACACAGGGGACTGGCTACACCTTC. Its translation: CASSLGTQGTGYTF.

This clonotype has just a few counts. The chain combines TRBV7-2 with TRBJ2-1; D may correspond to TRBD1 or TRBD2 (6 bases each). Germline CDR1 is SGHTA and CDR2 is FQGNSA. V lost 5 bases to trimming and J lost 6 bases, with 14 bases between them. This CDR3 comprises 14 residues. DNA of the CDR3: TGTGCCAGCAGCACTCCCCGGGGGCGCAATGAGCAGTTCTTC. It translates to CASSTPRGRNEQFF. Drawing the rest from reference TRBV7-2 and TRBJ2-1, the complete variable domain is GAGVSQSPSNKVTEKGKDVELRCDPISGHTALYWYRQSLGQGLEFLIYFQGNSAPDKSGLPSDRFSAERTGGSVSTLTIQRTQQEDSAVYLCASSTPRGRNEQFFGPGTRLTVL.

This clonotype was observed a few times. The chain joins TRBV9 to TRBJ2-5; possible D gene TRBD1, 6 bases. Germline CDR1 reads SGDLS; CDR2 reads YYNGEE. Deletions cut 4 bases from V and 3 bases from J, with 19 bases between. The CDR3 loop spans 16 amino acids. This chain's CDR3 is CASSRGERGYKETQYF. The CDR3 DNA sequence: TGTGCCAGCAGCCGAGGGGAGAGGGGGTATAAAGAGACCCAGTACTTC.

At least ten counts were recorded for this clonotype. V is TRBV7-2 and J is TRBJ2-4, with a weak D call TRBD2 (6 bases). CDR3 size: 14 residues. Germline CDR1 SGHTA, CDR2 FQGNSA. Between the trimmed V and J ends, which lost 2 bases and 7 bases, there was a span of 12 bases. CDR3 protein: CASSLSAEGNIQYF. The CDR3 region has the DNA TGTGCCAGCAGCTTATCAGCGGAGGGGAACATTCAGTACTTC.

This clonotype came up a few times. The gene calls are TRBV7-3 and TRBJ2-1, with 9 bases matching TRBD1. The germline V gene has CDR1 SGHTA and CDR2 FQGTGA. This CDR3 is 15 amino acids long. V shed 5 bases and J 4 bases; nucleotides not matched to a gene: 6. The CDR3 DNA is TGTGCCAGCAGCCCGAGACAGGGGGGATACAATGAGCAGTTCTTC. Protein product: CASSPRQGGYNEQFF.

V gene TRBV7-2 combines with J gene TRBJ1-3; D is perhaps TRBD1 (6 bases). Germline V gene sequence: CDR1 SGHTA, CDR2 FQGNSA. The V end was cut by 4 bases, the J end by 7 bases, with 14 bases between. The CDR3 is 14 residues long. The CDR3 DNA is TGTGCCAGCAGCTCAAACACAGGGCTGAACACCATATATTTT. Its protein product is CASSSNTGLNTIYF.